Here is one T cell receptor (beta chain) with its context. What it binds is not known. About 200 ng DNA, 25,000 to 35,000 T cell genomes, went into each sorted-subset replicate PCR. Profiling relied on immunoSEQ multiplex PCR, and the TCRdb table lists in-frame clones only, not all of them. The table has around 980,000 clones, approximately 78% seen once. The data originate from a study of shared clonotypes between healthy human individuals. Study summary: Per donor, CD8 memory used one plate, CD8 naive used two, CD4 memory used three and CD4 naive used three. Study results and limitations: Sequencing depth was expected to influence donor clonotype sharing.

The V end was cut by 5 bases, the J end by 2 bases, with 6 bases between. The CDR3 is made up of 13 amino acids. The germline gives CDR1 LNHNV, CDR2 YYDKDF (reference sequence). The clonotype comes from a man aged 18 to 30 in good health. Some clones in this sample may be carry-over from other donors' samples. The V and J genes are TRBV15 and TRBJ2-2; D gene uncertain. Sequencing was performed on memory CD4+ T cells from PBMCs. The sample's subset: CD45RA-negative fraction. CDR3 amino acids: CATSYGNTGELFF. DNA of the CDR3: TGTGCCACCAGCTACGGAAACACCGGGGAGCTGTTTTTT.